Listed below are T cell receptor beta chains from one sample, sequenced in a study of CDR3 diversity in severe acne. TCRdb processed the PCR reads anew with MiXCR; each CDR3 protein has one entry. The top ten clones hold under 14% of a sample with more than 80,000 distinct CDR3 sequences, about 53% of them seen once. Sequencing used blood. Source of these receptors: a male donor with severe acne vulgaris. Both conserved end residues are part of each CDR3. A D gene is named only where the DNA matches it firmly. Clone size appears in some rows only: once, few, many, or a class for an expanded clone.

>TRBJ2-7|few|.|TRBV9
CASSVGAAYSYEQYF
TGTGCCAGCAGCGTAGGGGCGGCTTACTCCTACGAGCAGTACTTC
>TRBJ2-2|.|TRBD1|TRBV19
CASSAGTGVAGELFF
TGTGCCAGTAGTGCCGGGACAGGGGTCGCCGGGGAGCTGTTTTTT
>TRBJ2-5|few|TRBD2|TRBV27
CASRVSGYRQETQYF
TGTGCCAGCAGGGTTAGCGGGTACAGACAAGAGACCCAGTACTTC
>TRBJ1-2|.|.|TRBV2
CASSDWSGVYEQLPSGTLIYGYTF
TGTGCCAGCAGTGACTGGAGCGGAGTTTACGAGCAGTTACCATCCGGGACCTTAATCTATGGCTACACCTTC
>TRBJ2-7|.|.|TRBV2
CASSGRLSYEQYF
TGTGCCAGCAGCGGAAGGCTCTCTTACGAGCAGTACTTC
>TRBJ1-2|.|.|TRBV7-9
CTSSQLAPGEGYTF
TGTACCAGCAGCCAACTCGCCCCCGGGGAAGGCTACACCTTC
>TRBJ1-3|.|.|TRBV18
CASSPSTDSGNTIYF
TGTGCCAGCTCCCCTTCGACAGATTCTGGAAACACCATATATTTT
>TRBJ2-7|.|TRBD1|TRBV30
CAWSSLDRASYEQYF
TGTGCCTGGAGTTCTCTCGACAGGGCCTCCTACGAGCAGTACTTC
>TRBJ2-3|many|.|TRBV20-1
CSASGNADTQYF
TGCAGTGCTAGCGGGAACGCAGATACGCAGTATTTT
>TRBJ2-3|few|TRBD2|TRBV5-1
CASSFSGLAGGHTQYF
TGCGCCAGCAGCTTCTCCGGACTAGCGGGAGGGCATACGCAGTATTTT
>TRBJ2-7|.|TRBD1|TRBV25-1
CASSAGDRVYEQYF
TGTGCCAGCAGTGCCGGGGACAGGGTATACGAGCAGTACTTC
>TRBJ2-3|.|TRBD1|TRBV24-1
CATSEGAGDTQYF
TGTGCCACCAGCGAGGGGGCGGGAGATACGCAGTATTTT
>TRBJ2-5|.|TRBD1|TRBV25-1
CASSVDRSRVGETQYF
TGTGCCAGCAGTGTGGACAGGTCCAGGGTTGGGGAGACCCAGTACTTC
>TRBJ2-3|.|.|TRBV7-8
CASSWGPQADTQYF
TGTGCCAGCAGCTGGGGACCCCAGGCAGATACGCAGTATTTT
>TRBJ2-5|.|.|TRBV7-9
CASSLWGHHETQYF
TGTGCCAGCAGCTTATGGGGACACCATGAGACCCAGTACTTC
>TRBJ1-2|.|.|TRBV29-1
CSVEGQLQGLDYGYTF
TGCAGCGTTGAAGGACAATTGCAGGGTTTGGACTATGGCTACACCTTC
>TRBJ2-7|.|TRBD1|TRBV7-9
CASSQDRGPYEQYF
TGCGCCAGCAGCCAAGACAGGGGACCCTACGAGCAGTACTTC
>TRBJ2-3|.|TRBD2|TRBV5-1
CASSLRVSLAGVGTQYF
TGCGCCAGCAGCTTGCGCGTCAGTCTAGCGGGAGTCGGTACGCAGTATTTT
>TRBJ2-7|.|TRBD2|TRBV12-3/TRBV12-4
CASSLSGAYEQYF
TGTGCCAGCAGTTTAAGCGGGGCCTACGAGCAGTACTTC
>TRBJ2-1|.|TRBD2|TRBV6-5
CASSRGADPGGGNEQFF
TGTGCCAGCAGTCGCGGAGCCGACCCGGGAGGAGGCAATGAGCAGTTCTTC
>TRBJ2-7|.|TRBD2|TRBV20-1
CSARDPGTSGAEEQYF
TGCAGTGCTAGAGATCCCGGGACTAGCGGGGCTGAGGAGCAGTACTTC
>TRBJ2-5|few|.|TRBV28
CASSNEGVWGETQYF
TGTGCCAGCAGTAACGAGGGGGTTTGGGGTGAGACCCAGTACTTC
>TRBJ2-1|.|.|TRBV14
CASSQVASWGTAYNEQFF
TGTGCCAGCAGCCAAGTTGCTAGCTGGGGGACGGCCTACAATGAGCAGTTCTTC
>TRBJ2-1|once|TRBD2|TRBV20-1
CSASGRTSGYNEQFF
TGCAGTGCTAGTGGACGGACTAGCGGCTACAATGAGCAGTTCTTC
>TRBJ1-2|many|.|TRBV29-1
CSVSGTINYGYTF
TGCAGCGTGTCCGGGACAATAAACTATGGCTACACCTTC
>TRBJ1-1|.|.|TRBV28
CASSRDEKTFF
TGTGCCAGCAGTCGGGACGAGAAAACTTTCTTT
>TRBJ2-2|many|TRBD2|TRBV7-3
CASGGDTGELFF
TGTGCCAGCGGGGGGGACACCGGGGAGCTGTTTTTT
>TRBJ1-6|once|TRBD1|TRBV25-1
CASSEFRDRAKGDSPLHF
TGTGCCAGCAGTGAATTCCGGGACAGAGCCAAAGGGGATTCACCCCTCCACTTT
>TRBJ2-1|many|.|TRBV6-1
CASRRNPYNEQFF
TGTGCCAGCAGACGTAATCCCTACAATGAGCAGTTCTTC
>TRBJ2-2|.|TRBD1|TRBV15
CATSREQGINTGELFF
TGTGCCACCAGCAGAGAACAGGGGATAAACACCGGGGAGCTGTTTTTT
>TRBJ2-7|many|TRBD2|TRBV2
CASSEWREASYEQYF
TGTGCCAGCAGTGAGTGGCGGGAGGCGAGCTACGAGCAGTACTTC
>TRBJ2-7|.|TRBD1|TRBV10-3
CAISESGQEYPYEQYF
TGTGCCATCAGTGAGTCGGGACAGGAATACCCCTACGAGCAGTACTTC
>TRBJ2-3|many|.|TRBV25-1
CASSELGPDTQYF
TGTGCCAGCAGTGAATTAGGGCCCGATACGCAGTATTTT
>TRBJ2-7|once|.|TRBV2
CASSEDDYNEQYF
TGTGCCAGCAGTGAGGATGATTACAATGAGCAGTACTTC
>TRBJ2-3|many|TRBD1|TRBV29-1
CTIWGQLTDTQYF
TGCACGATATGGGGACAGCTCACAGATACGCAGTATTTT
>TRBJ1-3|few|.|TRBV6-1
CASSARQAFPDTIYF
TGTGCCAGCAGTGCTCGACAGGCTTTCCCGGACACCATATATTTT
>TRBJ1-2|.|TRBD1|TRBV24-1
CASSIDRAPYGYTF
TGTGCCAGCAGCATAGACAGGGCACCCTATGGCTACACCTTC
>TRBJ2-5|.|TRBD1|TRBV9
CASSVDRGQGTQYF
TGTGCCAGCAGCGTAGACAGGGGACAGGGGACCCAGTACTTC
>TRBJ2-5|.|TRBD2|TRBV10-3
CAIRAGTSGQETQYF
TGTGCCATCAGGGCCGGGACTAGCGGGCAAGAGACCCAGTACTTC
>TRBJ2-5|many|TRBD1|TRBV5-4
CASSFIQGKETQYF
TGTGCCAGCAGCTTCATACAGGGGAAAGAGACCCAGTACTTC
>TRBJ2-7|.|.|TRBV4-1
CASGEIDEQYF
TGCGCCAGCGGGGAGATCGACGAGCAGTACTTC
>TRBJ2-2|few|TRBD2|TRBV24-1
CATSDSLAGWNTGELFF
TGTGCCACCAGTGACTCCTTAGCGGGTTGGAACACCGGGGAGCTGTTTTTT
>TRBJ2-5|few|.|TRBV5-1
CASSFTGWWFTPPLWEWDQETQYF
.
>TRBJ1-1|.|TRBD1|TRBV19
CASGRKETGEAFF
TGTGCCAGCGGGAGGAAGGAGACAGGGGAAGCTTTCTTT
>TRBJ1-6|.|.|TRBV4-3
CASSQDDSGTPNSPLHF
TGCGCCAGCAGCCAAGATGACAGCGGGACTCCCAATTCACCCCTCCACTTT
>TRBJ1-5|.|.|TRBV29-1
CSLGGQYNQPQHF
TGCAGCTTGGGCGGACAATACAATCAGCCCCAGCATTTT
>TRBJ2-2|.|.|TRBV25-1
CASSVGTFNTGELFF
TGTGCCAGCAGTGTGGGGACATTCAACACCGGGGAGCTGTTTTTT
>TRBJ1-5|.|TRBD1|TRBV5-6
CASSLQGGQPQHF
TGTGCCAGCAGCTTACAGGGGGGTCAGCCCCAGCATTTT
>TRBJ1-2|many|.|TRBV2
CASSATGTSFYGYTF
TGTGCCAGCAGTGCTACAGGGACCTCCTTCTATGGCTACACCTTC
>TRBJ2-7|.|.|TRBV25-1
CASSESTDLYSYEQYF
TGTGCCAGCAGTGAATCTACGGACCTATACTCCTACGAGCAGTACTTC
>TRBJ1-5|.|.|TRBV15
CATSSKLEQPQHF
TGTGCCACCAGCAGCAAACTGGAGCAGCCCCAGCATTTT
>TRBJ2-5|many|TRBD2|TRBV2
CASSEEVASGGETQYF
TGTGCCAGCAGTGAAGAGGTGGCTAGCGGGGGAGAGACCCAGTACTTC
>TRBJ2-2|.|.|TRBV27
CASSLIWGSGGELFF
TGTGCCAGCAGTTTAATTTGGGGTTCGGGCGGGGAGCTGTTTTTT